What follows describes a single TCR beta chain. Other DNA sequences in the sample encode the same CDR3. These data belong to a study of blood T cell repertoires in COVID-19. Produced via immunoSEQ multiplex PCR; TCRdb's table is partial and in-frame only. The table shows about 380,000 clones, with around 91% occurring only once. V was pared by 4 bases and J by 0 bases, with 2 bases of the junction left unmatched. The CDR3 runs 14 residues. Per germline, CDR1 SGHNT and CDR2 YYREEE (reference sequence). Input material: peripheral blood. This sequence originates from a man aged 18 to 30 with active or convalescent COVID-19. The chain combines TRBV5-4 with TRBJ2-7, with TRBD1 identical over 9 bases. The CDR3 DNA is TGTGCCAGCAGCCCGGGACAGGGCTCCTACGAGCAGTACTTC. Protein: CASSPGQGSYEQYF. The full variable domain, completed using reference TRBV5-4 and TRBJ2-7, is ETGVTQSPTHLIKTRGQQVTLRCSSQSGHNTVSWYQQALGQGPQFIFQYYREEENGRGNFPPRFSGLQFPNYSSELNVNALELDDSALYLCASSPGQGSYEQYFGPGTRLTVT.